These 28 T cell receptor beta chains were sequenced from one sample in a study of blood T cell repertoires in COVID-19. Some clones are missing from TCRdb's copy, which holds only in-frame ones; the method was immunoSEQ multiplex PCR. The repertoire holds under 200,000 clones, with approximately 90% as singletons. Material: peripheral blood. The source of these receptors is a young man with acute or convalescent COVID-19.

The chain has TRBV24-1 and TRBJ2-3; TRBD2 aligns across 8 bases. Germline-derived CDR1 and CDR2 are KGHDR and SFDVKD. Trimming took 5 bases from V and 4 from J; bases not matched to a gene: 4. This CDR3 region has 14 residues. The CDR3 is CATSARGLADTQYF. In DNA, the CDR3 is TGTGCCACCAGTGCCCGGGGACTAGCAGATACGCAGTATTTT.

This chain uses TRBV3-1 (or the pseudogene TRBV3-2) with TRBJ2-3, with a tentative D call TRBD2 (6 bases). The CDR3 covers 13 residues. The germline V gene has CDR1 LGHDT and CDR2 YNNKEL (reference sequence). V was pared by 4 bases and J by 3 bases, with 8 bases between. The CDR3: CASSLGGTDTQYF. Written as DNA, the CDR3 is TGTGCCAGCAGCCTTGGGGGGACAGATACGCAGTATTTT.

CDR3 region: CASTRGSGQGKEQYF. The CDR3 bases are TGTGCCAGCACTCGGGGGTCCGGACAGGGTAAAGAGCAGTACTTC. This chain joins TRBV6-6 and TRBJ2-7, with TRBD1 matching 8 bases. Looked up from germline, CDR1 is MNHNY and CDR2 is SVGAGI (reference sequence). V lost 7 bases and J lost 7; bases outside the gene matches: 15. The length of the CDR3 is 15 residues.

The V call is TRBV6-5, the J call TRBJ2-1, with 7 bases aligning to TRBD2. Germline CDR1 MNHEY, CDR2 SVGAGI. This CDR3 contains 12 residues. V lost 6 bases, J lost 7 bases, and 3 bases stayed unmatched. The CDR3 sequence: CASSGGRNEQFF. The CDR3 nucleotides read TGTGCCAGCAGCGGGGGGAGAAATGAGCAGTTCTTC.

The chain is built from TRBV9 and TRBJ2-5; TRBD1 might be the D (6 bases). Germline-derived CDR1 and CDR2 are SGDLS and YYNGEE. CDR3 size: 22 residues. The V end was cut by 4 bases, the J end by 2 bases, with 36 bases between. DNA for the CDR3: TGTGCCAGCAGCACCCCCTTTTATAGGGGGAGCCCGTTCGGGGACGGGCAAGAGACCCAGTACTTC. It encodes CASSTPFYRGSPFGDGQETQYF.

The J gene is TRBJ1-5, the V gene TRBV6-5; 8 nucleotides align to TRBD1. Trimming cost V 6 bases and J 6 bases; bases outside gene matches: 4. The length of the CDR3 is 13 residues. CDR1 and CDR2 from the germline V gene are MNHEY and SVGAGI. CDR3 loop: CASRGQVSQPQHF. The CDR3 nucleotides read TGTGCCAGCAGGGGACAGGTTAGTCAGCCCCAGCATTTT.

The V gene is TRBV6-6, the J gene TRBJ2-1; 10 bases match TRBD2. Unmatched junction bases numbered 3, after V lost 7 bases and J lost 0 bases. This CDR3 contains 15 residues. Germline V lookup: CDR1 MNHNY, CDR2 SVGAGI (reference sequence). CDR3 bases: TGTGCCAGCAAGAGCGGGAGGGCCTCCTACAATGAGCAGTTCTTC. It translates to CASKSGRASYNEQFF.

This sequence joins TRBV29-1 and TRBJ1-1, with TRBD1 matching over 7 bases. There are 16 residues in the CDR3. J gave up 1 base and V 7 bases, and 15 bases lay outside the gene matches. Germline V CDR1 and CDR2: SQVTM, ANQGSEA. The CDR3 loop reads CSAQGTRGDQNTEAFF. CDR3 nucleotide sequence: TGCAGCGCGCAGGGTACCAGGGGGGACCAGAACACTGAAGCTTTCTTT.

V gene TRBV5-1 combines with J gene TRBJ1-1, with 12 bases identical to TRBD1. CDR3 length: 17 amino acids. In germline, CDR1 is SGHRS, CDR2 YFSETQ. V shed 4 bases and J 3 bases; nucleotides not matched to a gene: 10. CDR3 nucleotide sequence: TGCGCCAGCAGCGTCTGGGGAGGGACAGGGGGCGACACTGAAGCTTTCTTT. Its translation is CASSVWGGTGGDTEAFF. Full variable domain (rest looked up from reference TRBV5-1 and TRBJ1-1): KAGVTQTPRYLIKTRGQQVTLSCSPISGHRSVSWYQQTPGQGLQFLFEYFSETQRNKGNFPGRFSGRQFSNSRSEMNVSTLELGDSALYLCASSVWGGTGGDTEAFFGQGTRLTVV.

V usage is TRBV6-5 and J usage is TRBJ2-7; TRBD2 might be the D (5 bases). CDR1 and CDR2 (germline): MNHEY, SVGAGI. The V end lost 6 bases, the J end lost 1 base, and 13 bases lay between the germline ends. This CDR3 contains 14 residues. CDR3 region: CASRTADGSYEQYF. Here the CDR3 DNA reads TGTGCCAGCAGAACAGCGGACGGATCCTACGAGCAGTACTTC.

The chain is built from TRBV5-5 and TRBJ1-2, with D perhaps matching TRBD1 (6 bases). The CDR3 totals 15 residues. Trimming removed 4 bases from V and 5 bases from J, with 18 bases in between. Germline CDR1 and CDR2: SGHKS and YYEKEE (reference sequence). In nucleotides, the CDR3 is TGTGCCAGCAGCCTCGCCCCGGACAGAATATATGGCTACACCTTC. It translates to CASSLAPDRIYGYTF.

The V call is TRBV5-1, the J call TRBJ1-6, with no clear D. V shed 2 bases and J shed 7 bases, with 13 bases lying between them. The length of the CDR3 is 15 residues. Germline assignment: CDR1 SGHRS and CDR2 YFSETQ. In DNA form, the CDR3 reads TGCGCCAGCAGCTTTTACAGCCCCTGGAATTCACCCCTCCACTTT. It yields the protein CASSFYSPWNSPLHF.

V gene TRBV7-9 combines with J gene TRBJ2-3; 8 nucleotides align to TRBD1. The ends lost 5 bases at V and 0 bases at J; junction bases unmatched: 4. CDR1 and CDR2 (germline): SEHNR, FQNEAQ (reference sequence). This CDR3 region has 15 residues. CDR3 loop: CASSLRTGSTDTQYF. The DNA for the CDR3 is TGTGCCAGCAGCCTTCGGACAGGGAGCACAGATACGCAGTATTTT.

The rearrangement links TRBV12-3 or TRBV12-4 to TRBJ1-5; D possibly corresponds to TRBD1 (6 bases). V was pared by 7 bases and J by 6 bases, with 13 bases between. This CDR3 contains 13 residues. CDR3 bases: TGTGCCAGCATTCAGGGGCAGCGTCAGCCCCAGCATTTT. Its translation: CASIQGQRQPQHF.

V and J are TRBV5-1 and TRBJ2-1; 9 positions match TRBD1. The CDR3 has 16 amino acids. Germline trimming cut 1 base from V and 5 bases from J; bases unmatched to any gene: 7. The germline V gene encodes CDR1 SGHRS and CDR2 YFSETQ. Here the CDR3 DNA reads TGCGCCAGCAGCTTGCCGGACAGGGGAAGTGACAATGAGCAGTTCTTC. Translation gives CASSLPDRGSDNEQFF.

The chain has TRBV4-2 and TRBJ2-3; 10 positions match TRBD2. The germline V gene has CDR1 LGHNA and CDR2 YNFKEQ. The CDR3 totals 16 residues. J gave up 0 bases and V 4 bases, and 4 bases lay outside the gene matches. CDR3 in amino acids: CASSPGLAESTDTQYF. Here the CDR3 DNA reads TGTGCCAGCAGCCCCGGACTAGCGGAGAGCACAGATACGCAGTATTTT.

The DNA for the CDR3 is TGTGCCAGCAGTTACGGCGGGGGCCAAGGGAGGACTGAAGCTTTCTTT. Encoded protein: CASSYGGGQGRTEAFF. The gene calls are TRBV6-6 and TRBJ1-1; a possible D gene is TRBD1 (6 bases). Trimming cost V 2 bases and J 5 bases, with 18 bases left between them. Looked up from germline, CDR1 is MNHNY and CDR2 is SVGAGI (reference sequence). CDR3 size: 16 residues.

This clone was counted once. The genes are TRBV15 and TRBJ1-6; TRBD1 agrees at 9 bases. The CDR3 contains 15 residues. V shed 3 bases and J 7 bases; nucleotides not matched to a gene: 4. Germline assignment: CDR1 LNHNV and CDR2 YYDKDF (reference sequence). The CDR3 nucleotides are TGTGCCACCAGCAGCGACAGGGGGGGAAATTCACCCCTCCACTTT. Translating it yields CATSSDRGGNSPLHF.

The chain links TRBV4-1 to TRBJ2-1; 11 bases are a match to TRBD2. Germline V lookup: CDR1 MGHRA, CDR2 YSYEKL. CDR3 length equals 14 residues. Losses at the gene ends were 2 bases for V and 12 bases for J; bases not matched to a gene: 6. As DNA, the CDR3 is TGCGCCAGCAGCCAACCGGACGGACTAGCGGGGCAGTTCTTC. Residues: CASSQPDGLAGQFF.

The table lists this clone with a count of one. The CDR3 DNA follows: TGTGCCAGCAGTTCCCTCGGCAGCGGGGACCAGCCCCAGCATTTT. Its translation: CASSSLGSGDQPQHF. The rearrangement joins TRBV6-5 to TRBJ1-5; maybe TRBD1 (5 bases). Trimming pared 4 bases from V and 7 bases from J, leaving 17 bases between. Germline-derived CDR1 and CDR2 are MNHEY and SVGAGI. The length of the CDR3 is 15 residues.

The chain carries TRBV18 and TRBJ2-1; D possibly corresponds to TRBD1 (6 bases). V shed 3 bases and J shed 8 bases, with 17 bases lying between them. Germline loops: CDR1 KGHSH, CDR2 LQKENI. CDR3 size: 15 residues. Here the CDR3 DNA reads TGTGCCAGCTCACCTCTCCTGGGGGCTGGGGATGAGCAGTTCTTC. Translated: CASSPLLGAGDEQFF.

The chain carries TRBV20-1 and TRBJ1-5; D unresolved. V was clipped by 4 bases and J by 7 bases, with 20 bases between them. Germline CDR1 reads DFQATT; CDR2 reads SNEGSKA (reference sequence). This CDR3 is built from 15 residues. The CDR3 nucleotides read TGCAGTGCTACTGAGGTGCCGCGGCGGGGACAGCCCCAGCATTTT. It codes for CSATEVPRRGQPQHF.

Points on this clone: Compared with germline, one end of the junction differs, possibly owing to a read error. This chain connects TRBV5-1 to TRBJ2-3; no clear D gene. The germline gives CDR1 SGHRS, CDR2 YFSETQ. The CDR3 length is 15 residues. CDR3 loop: CASSLRMGSRDTQYF. CDR3 sequence (DNA): TGCGCCAGCAGCCTCCGTATGGGTAGCAGAGATACGCAGTATTTT.

The chain employs TRBV6-2 or TRBV6-3 and TRBJ1-2, with a weak D call TRBD1 (6 bases). This CDR3 is 14 amino acids long. The V gene lost 0 bases and the J gene lost 6 bases, with 11 bases spanning the gap. Per germline, CDR1 MNHEY and CDR2 SVGEGT. CDR3 residues: CASSYSFQGNGYTF. The CDR3 bases are TGTGCCAGCAGTTACTCGTTCCAGGGGAATGGCTACACCTTC.

Concerning this clone itself: The junction does not match germline at one end; this may be a read error. The V and J genes are TRBV7-7 and TRBJ2-2; D possibly corresponds to TRBD2 (6 bases). The length of the CDR3 is 18 residues. Germline CDR1 is SSHAT and CDR2 is FNYEAQ (reference sequence). CDR3 in amino acids: CASTLTIGGRGGTGELFF. DNA of the CDR3: TGTGCCAGCACCTTAACAATAGGAGGGAGAGGAGGTACCGGGGAGCTGTTTTTT.

The chain is built from TRBV5-1 and TRBJ1-1, with D possibly being TRBD1 (6 bases). The CDR3 is 14 residues long. V was shortened by 3 bases and J by 5 bases, with 14 bases between the two germline ends. Germline V gene data show CDR1 as SGHRS and CDR2 as YFSETQ. In nucleotides, the CDR3 is TGCGCCAGCAGCTCCCGGGGGGCTGGGACTGAAGCTTTCTTT. It specifies CASSSRGAGTEAFF. Variable domain in full (rest from reference TRBV5-1 and TRBJ1-1): KAGVTQTPRYLIKTRGQQVTLSCSPISGHRSVSWYQQTPGQGLQFLFEYFSETQRNKGNFPGRFSGRQFSNSRSEMNVSTLELGDSALYLCASSSRGAGTEAFFGQGTRLTVV.

The CDR3 region is CASTRPGQTYGYTF. CDR3 DNA sequence: TGTGCCAGCACCAGACCGGGACAGACCTATGGCTACACCTTC. The chain joins TRBV6-5 to TRBJ1-2; 7 bases are a match to TRBD1. Trimming removed 7 bases from V and 4 bases from J; junction bases left unmatched: 9. The CDR3 loop spans 14 amino acids. CDR1 and CDR2 (germline): MNHEY, SVGAGI.

This rearrangement joins TRBV27 to TRBJ1-1; D is possibly TRBD1 (5 bases). The V gene lost 7 bases and the J gene lost 6 bases, with 24 bases spanning the gap. The germline V gene has CDR1 MNHEY and CDR2 SMNVEV (reference sequence). This CDR3 is 16 amino acids long. The CDR3 here is CASTFQGPGGPAEAFF. The CDR3 bases are TGTGCCAGCACCTTCCAGGGCCCCGGGGGACCCGCTGAAGCTTTCTTT.